What follows are 23 T cell receptor beta chains derived from one specimen sequenced in a study of regulatory T cells in long-lasting Graves disease. Time point defined: newly diagnosed GD, antithyroid drugs for less than 3 months. The TCR library was made from RNA extracted from PBMCs. iRepertoire HTBI primers and Arm-PCR of CDR3 regions built TCR beta libraries. TCRdb called the multiplex PCR reads again in MiXCR, with one record for every CDR3 protein. This table holds hundreds of thousands of distinct CDR3 sequences, 15% to 20% found once. The source was peripheral blood mononuclear cells (PBMCs), collected at new diagnosis, from a patient treated with antithyroid drugs. Source of these receptors: a female donor with Graves disease.

This clonotype was observed a few times. A read error likely explains this, since a far larger clone differs by one base. The CDR3 DNA sequence: TGTGCCAGCAGCCCCTCGGACAACCTCAGGGGGCAGTACTTC. Protein product: CASSPSDNLRGQYF. The chain carries TRBV11-1 and TRBJ2-5; 7 bases agree with TRBD1. This CDR3 is 14 amino acids long. Trimming cost V 5 bases and J 11 bases; bases outside gene matches: 14. CDR1 is SGHAT and CDR2 is FQDESV in the germline V gene (reference sequence).

This clonotype was seen ten or more times. V is TRBV11-2 and J is TRBJ2-7; D is perhaps TRBD1 or TRBD2 (5 bases each). Germline V lookup: CDR1 SGHAT, CDR2 FQNNGV. The CDR3 is 13 amino acids. The V end lost 7 bases, the J end lost 6 bases, and 16 bases lay between the germline ends. The CDR3 DNA reads as TGTGCCAGCACCCACTTCCGGGACCCCGAGCAGTACTTC. It codes for CASTHFRDPEQYF.

This chain connects TRBV28 to TRBJ1-2; no firm D call. This CDR3 is 15 amino acids long. The germline V gene has CDR1 MDHEN and CDR2 SYDVKM. V was cut by 6 bases and J by 8 bases, with 22 bases left in between. The CDR3 nucleotides read TGTGCCAGCAGCGCTGCTTATATGTCTTCGGGAGGCTACACCTTC. Translated, it gives CASSAAYMSSGGYTF.

This clonotype has a count of ten or more. This rearrangement joins TRBV11-2 to TRBJ2-3, with unresolved D. Germline CDR1 SGHAT, CDR2 FQNNGV. CDR3 length: 13 amino acids. V dropped 3 bases and J dropped 4 bases, with 8 bases sitting between them. The CDR3 reads CASSFSQSDTQYF. The CDR3 DNA is TGTGCCAGCAGCTTCTCCCAGTCAGATACGCAGTATTTT.

This clonotype was observed a handful of times. CDR3 protein: CASSQETGELFF. The DNA of the CDR3 is TGTGCCAGCAGCCAAGAAACCGGGGAGCTGTTTTTT. The chain joins TRBV3-1 to TRBJ2-2; D ambiguous. V gave up 0 bases and J gave up 5 bases, with 1 base separating them. CDR1 LGHDT and CDR2 YNNKEL come from the germline V gene (reference sequence). The CDR3 length is 12 residues. The variable domain in full, with the rest retrieved from reference TRBV3-1 and TRBJ2-2, is DTAVSQTPKYLVTQMGNDKSIKCEQNLGHDTMYWYKQDSKKFLKIMFSYNNKELIINETVPNRFSPKSPDKAHLNLHINSLELGDSAVYFCASSQETGELFFGEGSRLTVL.

This clonotype came up many times. This sequence joins TRBV27 and TRBJ1-4; D is unclear. The CDR3 is 15 residues long. Deletions cut 0 bases from V and 8 bases from J, with 13 bases between. The germline CDR1 and CDR2 sequences are MNHEY and SMNVEV (reference sequence). Here the CDR3 DNA reads TGTGCCAGCAGTTTATCGCCAGGAAGAGGGGAAAAACTGTTTTTT. The encoded protein is CASSLSPGRGEKLFF.

This clonotype was detected many times. This chain uses TRBV10-3 with TRBJ2-7; possible D gene TRBD1, 6 bases. The germline V gene has CDR1 ENHRY and CDR2 SYGVKD. V lost 7 bases and J 6 bases, leaving 31 bases between the germline ends. The CDR3 covers 18 residues. The CDR3 region is CAITTTGPFANRALEQYF. For the CDR3, the DNA is TGTGCCATCACCACTACAGGGCCCTTCGCTAACAGGGCCCTCGAGCAGTACTTC.

Ten or more counts support this clonotype. The chain links TRBV19 to TRBJ1-6; D not certain. CDR1 is LNHDA and CDR2 is SQIVND in the germline V gene (reference sequence). The CDR3 has 15 residues. V was trimmed by 5 bases and J by 7 bases, leaving 15 bases between them. Written as DNA, the CDR3 is TGTGCCAGTAGTCCCCGGACCCATTTGAATTCACCCCTCCACTTT. Residues: CASSPRTHLNSPLHF. The full variable domain, with the rest looked up from reference TRBV19 and TRBJ1-6, is DGGITQSPKYLFRKEGQNVTLSCEQNLNHDAMYWYRQDPGQGLRLIYYSQIVNDFQKGDIAEGYSVSREKKESFPLTVTSAQKNPTAFYLCASSPRTHLNSPLHFGNGTRLTVT.

This clonotype was recorded many times. This sequence joins TRBV2 and TRBJ1-1; D uncertain. Trimming removed 7 bases at V and 1 base at J, with 10 bases between. The CDR3 consists of 13 residues. Germline lookup yields CDR1 SNHLY and CDR2 FYNNEI. The CDR3 spells CASTLSRNTEAFF. CDR3 coding DNA: TGTGCCAGCACCCTCAGTAGGAACACTGAAGCTTTCTTT.

This clonotype was seen only a few times. The J gene is TRBJ2-7, the V gene TRBV6-1; D gene unclear. CDR3 length: 15 residues. Trimming removed 8 bases from V and 6 bases from J, with 23 bases in between. The germline V gene has CDR1 MNHNS and CDR2 SASEGT. The CDR3 DNA is TGTGCCAGCTCGAGGCAGACCAATAGGGCCCCCGAGCAGTACTTC. Translation: CASSRQTNRAPEQYF.

The gene calls are TRBV11-2 and TRBJ2-7, with TRBD1 identical over 8 bases. This CDR3 has 16 amino acids. With 4 bases clipped from V and 2 bases from J, the junction kept 10 bases outside the gene matches. Germline CDR1 reads SGHAT; CDR2 reads FQNNGV. In DNA form, the CDR3 reads TGTGCCAGCAGCTCATACGAAGGACAGGGCCCCTACGAGCAGTACTTC. It codes for CASSSYEGQGPYEQYF. Full variable domain (remainder filled in from reference TRBV11-2 and TRBJ2-7): EAGVAQSPRYKIIEKRQSVAFWCNPISGHATLYWYQQILGQGPKLLIQFQNNGVVDDSQLPKDRFSAERLKGVDSTLKIQPAKLEDSAVYLCASSSYEGQGPYEQYFGPGTRLTVT.

This clonotype was found many times. V usage is TRBV27 and J usage is TRBJ2-3, with 7 bases fitting TRBD2. The germline V gene has CDR1 MNHEY and CDR2 SMNVEV (reference sequence). The junction had 10 bases not matched to a gene; V was cut back by 0 bases and J by 4 bases. The CDR3 has 17 amino acids. In DNA form, the CDR3 reads TGTGCCAGCAGTTTATCGGGCCCCGCGGGAGCAGCAGATACGCAGTATTTT. This sequence encodes CASSLSGPAGAADTQYF.

This clonotype was counted at least ten times. The chain carries TRBV2 and TRBJ1-6, with TRBD1 as a possible D gene (5 bases). The V gene lost 6 bases and the J gene lost 10 bases, with 10 bases spanning the gap. CDR3 length: 12 residues. The germline V gene has CDR1 SNHLY and CDR2 FYNNEI. CDR3 in DNA: TGTGCCAGCAGCCGGGACTACTCACCCCTCCACTTT. Its protein product is CASSRDYSPLHF.

This clonotype was recorded a few times. V and J are TRBV20-1 and TRBJ1-1, with D unclear. Germline lookup yields CDR1 DFQATT and CDR2 SNEGSKA (reference sequence). The CDR3 is made up of 11 amino acids. The V gene lost 1 base and the J gene lost 7 bases, with 7 bases spanning the gap. The CDR3 sequence is CSARVRNEAFF. Written as DNA, the CDR3 is TGCAGTGCTAGAGTACGGAATGAAGCTTTCTTT.

For this clonotype: It differs at one base from a far larger clone, so likely a read error. V gene TRBV29-1 combines with J gene TRBJ2-3, with TRBD1 as a possible D gene (5 bases). The J call may not be correct, given that the DNA end is closer to TRBJ2-1. Germline V lookup: CDR1 SQVTM, CDR2 ANQGSEA. The CDR3 has 14 amino acids. The CDR3 loop reads CRFGALSRYNEQFF. CDR3 nucleotide sequence: TGCAGATTTGGGGCACTCTCAAGATACAATGAGCAGTTCTTC.

The chain employs TRBV28 and TRBJ2-2; 8 bases match TRBD2. Per the germline V gene, CDR1 is MDHEN and CDR2 is SYDVKM. Germline trimming cut 5 bases from V and 8 bases from J; bases unmatched to any gene: 13. The length of the CDR3 is 16 residues. The CDR3 DNA follows: TGTGCCAGCAGTCCTATAATAGCGGGACCTGGTGGGGAGCTGTTTTTT. This encodes CASSPIIAGPGGELFF.

The chain has TRBV30 and TRBJ1-1; D is possibly TRBD1 (6 bases). This CDR3 region has 15 residues. Germline lookup yields CDR1 GTSNPN and CDR2 SVGIG (reference sequence). V shed 1 base and J shed 6 bases, with 18 bases lying between them. This chain's CDR3 is CAWSALMVGGPEAFF. The CDR3 DNA reads TGTGCCTGGAGTGCCCTGATGGTTGGGGGCCCTGAAGCTTTCTTT.

On this clonotype: Given a much more abundant clone one base away, this may be a read error. Since no conserved phenylalanine or tryptophan closes the CDR3, a read error is the likely cause. The chain uses TRBV5-5 and TRBJ2-1, with 8 bases fitting TRBD2. The CDR3 extends over 15 amino acids. With V trimmed by 0 bases and J by 7 bases, 6 bases remained unmatched. Germline values: CDR1 SGHKS, CDR2 YYEKEE (reference sequence). CDR3: CASSLVREGWNEQFC. The CDR3 nucleotides read TGTGCCAGCAGCTTGGTACGGGAGGGCTGGAATGAGCAGTTCTGC.

A word on this clonotype: It is likely a read error: a sequence one base away is far more abundant. This chain links TRBV7-8 with TRBJ2-1, with 8 nucleotides matching TRBD2. The length of the CDR3 is 14 residues. Trimming cost V 7 bases and J 6 bases; bases outside gene matches: 8. Per the germline V gene, CDR1 is SGHVS and CDR2 is FQNEAQ. The CDR3 DNA is TGTGCCAGCATTGAGCGGGGGCTGAGCAATGAGCAGTTCTTC. This sequence encodes CASIERGLSNEQFF.

Ten or more counts support this clonotype. This rearrangement joins TRBV27 to TRBJ2-1, with TRBD2 identical over 9 bases. The V and J ends lost 3 bases and 6 bases, in that order; junction bases with no gene match: 15. Per the germline V gene, CDR1 is MNHEY and CDR2 is SMNVEV (reference sequence). CDR3 length: 18 amino acids. The CDR3 sequence is CASSLGLPVAGGFNEQFF. The CDR3 nucleotides are TGTGCCAGCAGTTTGGGACTGCCTGTGGCGGGAGGGTTCAATGAGCAGTTCTTC.

The chain is built from TRBV6-9 and TRBJ1-1, with 9 bases matching TRBD1. V was pared by 3 bases and J by 4 bases, with 9 bases of the junction left unmatched. Germline V gene data show CDR1 as MNHGY and CDR2 as SVAAGI. The CDR3 has 16 amino acids. The CDR3 DNA reads as TGTGCCAGCAGTTACGCGGGGACAGGGAGCGGCACTGAAGCTTTCTTT. It encodes CASSYAGTGSGTEAFF.

This clonotype came up many times. This sequence joins TRBV6-5 and TRBJ1-1; D ambiguous. The CDR3 covers 14 residues. V was cut by 4 bases and J by 0 bases, with 9 bases left in between. The V gene's germline CDR1 is MNHEY and CDR2 SVGAGI. This CDR3 reads CASSWLAMNTEAFF. CDR3 sequence (DNA): TGTGCCAGCAGTTGGTTAGCGATGAACACTGAAGCTTTCTTT.

The table lists this clonotype with many counts. The chain couples TRBV2 to TRBJ2-1; TRBD2 aligns across 10 bases. V was pared by 7 bases and J by 8 bases, with 5 bases of the junction left unmatched. Germline V CDR1 and CDR2: SNHLY, FYNNEI. CDR3 length equals 13 residues. CDR3 coding DNA: TGTGCCAGCAAGCAGCGGGAGGGGGATGAGCAGTTCTTC. It yields the protein CASKQREGDEQFF.